This TCR beta chain was sequenced during a study of OX40 agonist ivuxolimab in advanced cancers. For the study at large: Past anti-PD-1, anti-PD-L1 or anti-CTLA-4 therapy was accepted, and around 40% had received some. Three patients showed partial responses: one hepatocellular carcinoma and two cutaneous melanoma cases.

The protocol was immunoSEQ multiplex PCR, while the TCRdb copy is restricted to in-frame clones and leaves out a portion. The data hold nearly 80,000 clones, with 91% observed a single time. General study findings and limits: Among the lowest peripheral clonal expansion occurred in 0.1-3.0 mg/kg partial responders. CD8+ T cells (on average) carried more expanded clones than CD4+ T cells.

Germline V gene data show CDR1 as SGDLS and CDR2 as YYNGEE. V was shortened by 3 bases and J by 0 bases, with 11 bases between the two germline ends. CDR3 length: 15 amino acids. A note on this clone: What it binds is unknown.

The chain couples TRBV9 to TRBJ2-3, with D hard to call. This specimen consisted of CD4+ or CD8+ T cells sorted from blood, obtained in a trial of the OX40 agonist ivuxolimab. The receptor comes from an adult with an advanced solid tumor such as melanoma, head and neck, liver or kidney cancer. CDR3 protein: CASSGTGASTDTQYF. The CDR3 coding sequence is TGTGCCAGCAGCGGCACTGGAGCTAGCACAGATACGCAGTATTTT. Supplemented by reference TRBV9 and TRBJ2-3, the full variable domain reads DSGVTQTPKHLITATGQRVTLRCSPRSGDLSVYWYQQSLDQGLQFLIQYYNGEERAKGNILERFSAQQFPDLHSELNLSSLELGDSALYFCASSGTGASTDTQYFGPGTRLTVL.